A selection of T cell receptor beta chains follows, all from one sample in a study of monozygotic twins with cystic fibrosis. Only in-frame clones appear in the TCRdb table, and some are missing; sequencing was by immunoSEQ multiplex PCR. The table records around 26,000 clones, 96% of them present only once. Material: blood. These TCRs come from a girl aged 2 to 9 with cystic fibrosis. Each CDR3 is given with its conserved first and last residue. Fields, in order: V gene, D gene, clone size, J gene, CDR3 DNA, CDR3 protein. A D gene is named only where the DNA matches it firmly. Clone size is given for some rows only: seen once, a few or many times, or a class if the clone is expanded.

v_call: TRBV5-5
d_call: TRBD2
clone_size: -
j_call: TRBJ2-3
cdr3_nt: TGTGCCAGCAGCTCAAAACTAGCGGAAACGTCCACAGATACGCAGTATTTT
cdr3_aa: CASSSKLAETSTDTQYF

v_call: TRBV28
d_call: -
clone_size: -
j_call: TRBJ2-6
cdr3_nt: TGTGCCAGCAGTACAGGGGCCAACGTCCTGACTTTC
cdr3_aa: CASSTGANVLTF

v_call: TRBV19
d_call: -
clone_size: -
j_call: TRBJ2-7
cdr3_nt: TGTGCCAGTAGAAGCTCCTACGAGCAGTACTTC
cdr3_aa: CASRSSYEQYF

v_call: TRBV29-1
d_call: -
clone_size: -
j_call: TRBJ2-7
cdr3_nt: TGCAGCGCTGGTGGCGGGGAGGCTAGCGAGCAGTACTTC
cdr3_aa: CSAGGGEASEQYF

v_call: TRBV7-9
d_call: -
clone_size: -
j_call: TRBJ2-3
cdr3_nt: TGTGCCAGCAGCCACGGGGAGGGGGTGAAAGATACGCAGTATTTT
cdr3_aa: CASSHGEGVKDTQYF

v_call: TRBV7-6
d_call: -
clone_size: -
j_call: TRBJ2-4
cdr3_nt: TGTGCCAGCAGCTTAACCGACCGGGGGGCGGACATTCAGTACTTC
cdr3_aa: CASSLTDRGADIQYF

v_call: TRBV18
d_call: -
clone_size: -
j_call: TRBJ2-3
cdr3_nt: TGTGCCAGCTCACTACCGATGGTGGATACGCAGTATTTT
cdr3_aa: CASSLPMVDTQYF

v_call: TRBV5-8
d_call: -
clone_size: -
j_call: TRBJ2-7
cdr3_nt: TGTGCCAGCAGCTTGAGGGAGGGGGGACCGAGCTACGAGCAGTACTTC
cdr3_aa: CASSLREGGPSYEQYF

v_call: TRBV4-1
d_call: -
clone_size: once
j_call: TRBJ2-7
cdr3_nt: TGCGCCAGCAGTCACCCGGGAAAGAACTTCCGCGAGCAGTACTTC
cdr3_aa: CASSHPGKNFREQYF

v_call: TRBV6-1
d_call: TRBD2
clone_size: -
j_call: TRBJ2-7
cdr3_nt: TGTGCCAGCCTTCAGACTAGCGCAGCCTACGAGCAGTACTTC
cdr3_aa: CASLQTSAAYEQYF

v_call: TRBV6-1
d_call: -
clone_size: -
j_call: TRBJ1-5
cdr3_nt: TGTGCCAGCAGCCCCACCCCGGGCAATCAGCCCCAGCATTTT
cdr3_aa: CASSPTPGNQPQHF

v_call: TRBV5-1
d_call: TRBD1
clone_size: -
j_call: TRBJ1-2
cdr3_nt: TGCGCCAGCATCGAGACAGGGGGCTTGAGCTATGGCTACACCTTC
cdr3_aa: CASIETGGLSYGYTF

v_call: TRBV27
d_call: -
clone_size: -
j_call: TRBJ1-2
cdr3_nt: TGTGCCAGCAGCCCTATAGGCAGGGCCAACTATGGCTACACCTTC
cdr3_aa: CASSPIGRANYGYTF

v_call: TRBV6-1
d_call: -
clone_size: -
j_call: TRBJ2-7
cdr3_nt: TGTGCCGGACGGGGGGCGAGCTCCTACGAGCAGTACTTC
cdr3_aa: CAGRGASSYEQYF

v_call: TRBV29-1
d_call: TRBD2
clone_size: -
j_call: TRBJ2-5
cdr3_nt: TGCAGCGTTGAAGGACTAGCGGGAGGGGGGGAGACCCAGTACTTC
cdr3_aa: CSVEGLAGGGETQYF

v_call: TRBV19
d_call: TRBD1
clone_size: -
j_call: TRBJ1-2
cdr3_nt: TGTGCCAGTAGTGTCTCGACAGGGGAAAACTATGGCTACACCTTC
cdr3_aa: CASSVSTGENYGYTF

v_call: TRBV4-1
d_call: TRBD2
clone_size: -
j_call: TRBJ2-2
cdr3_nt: TGCGCCAGCAGGGCCGGGGGGGCGCCGGGCGGGGAGCTGTTTTTT
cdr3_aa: CASRAGGAPGGELFF

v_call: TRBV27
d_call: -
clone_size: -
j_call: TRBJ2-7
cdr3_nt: TGTGCCAGCAGTCGTTTGGCGATTAGGACCGAACTAGGGGACTACGAGCAGTACTTC
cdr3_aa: CASSRLAIRTELGDYEQYF

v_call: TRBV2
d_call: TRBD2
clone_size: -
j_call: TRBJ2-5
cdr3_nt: TGTGCCAGCCGCGGACTAGTACTGGGAGAGACCCAGTACTTC
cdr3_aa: CASRGLVLGETQYF

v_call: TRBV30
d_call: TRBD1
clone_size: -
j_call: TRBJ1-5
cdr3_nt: TGTGCCTGGATCCAGACAGGGAGCGGTCAGCCCCAGCATTTT
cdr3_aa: CAWIQTGSGQPQHF

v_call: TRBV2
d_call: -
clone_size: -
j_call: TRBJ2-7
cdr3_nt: TGTGCCAGCAGTGACGAAAAAGCACGGCAGTACTTC
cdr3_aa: CASSDEKARQYF

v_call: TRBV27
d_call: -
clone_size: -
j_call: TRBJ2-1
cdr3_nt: TGTGCCAGCAGTCCCGAGCCGGCGGTTGAGCAGTTCTTC
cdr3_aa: CASSPEPAVEQFF

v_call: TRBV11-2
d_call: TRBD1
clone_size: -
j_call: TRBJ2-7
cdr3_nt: TGTGCCAGCAGCGCATACGGGACAGCATCCTACGAGCAGTACTTC
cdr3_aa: CASSAYGTASYEQYF

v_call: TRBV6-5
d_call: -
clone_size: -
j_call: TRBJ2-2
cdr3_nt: TGTGCCAGCAGTTACTGGGGCAGCCCGGCCGGGGAGCTGTTTTTT
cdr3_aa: CASSYWGSPAGELFF

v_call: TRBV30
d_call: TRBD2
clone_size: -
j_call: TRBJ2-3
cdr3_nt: TGTGCCTGGAGTGTCGGACTAGCGGTAGGCGATACGCAGTATTTT
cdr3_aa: CAWSVGLAVGDTQYF

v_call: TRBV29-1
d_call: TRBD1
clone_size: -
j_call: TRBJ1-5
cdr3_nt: TGCAGCGTTGTTTTACAGGGGGGGATCAATCAGCCCCAGCATTTT
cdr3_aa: CSVVLQGGINQPQHF

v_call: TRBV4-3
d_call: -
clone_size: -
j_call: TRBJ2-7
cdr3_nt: TGCGCCAGCAGCCAAGATGAGGGAGGTCCGGGCGAGCAGTACTTC
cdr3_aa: CASSQDEGGPGEQYF

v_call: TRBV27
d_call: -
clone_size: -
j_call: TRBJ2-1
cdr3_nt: TGTGCCAGCAGCATAGGACTCGCCAATGAGCAGTTCTTC
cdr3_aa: CASSIGLANEQFF

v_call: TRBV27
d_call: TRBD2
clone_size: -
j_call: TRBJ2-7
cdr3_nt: TGTGCCAGCAGTTTTTCGAGCGGGAGGGCCCGGGCCTACGAGCAGTACTTC
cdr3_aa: CASSFSSGRARAYEQYF

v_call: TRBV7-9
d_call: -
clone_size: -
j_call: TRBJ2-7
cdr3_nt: TGTGCCAGCAGTGATCCAGTATCCTACGAGCAGTACTTC
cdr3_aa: CASSDPVSYEQYF

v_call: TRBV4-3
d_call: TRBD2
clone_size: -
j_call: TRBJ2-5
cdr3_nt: TGCGCCAGCAGCCAAGATCCAGCGGGGGCCCAAGAGACCCAGTACTTC
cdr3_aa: CASSQDPAGAQETQYF

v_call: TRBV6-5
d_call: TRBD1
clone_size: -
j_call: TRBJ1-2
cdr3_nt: TGTGCCAGCAGGTCGCCGGGACAGAACTATGGCTACACCTTC
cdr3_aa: CASRSPGQNYGYTF

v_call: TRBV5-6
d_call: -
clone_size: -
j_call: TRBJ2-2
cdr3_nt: TGTGCCAGCAGCTTGGGGTTTTCGGGGCACGCTCTCTCCGGGGAGCTGTTTTTT
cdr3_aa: CASSLGFSGHALSGELFF

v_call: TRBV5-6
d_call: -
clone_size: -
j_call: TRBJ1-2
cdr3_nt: TGTGCCAGCAGCTTTTTCGATGGCTACACCTTC
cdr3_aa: CASSFFDGYTF

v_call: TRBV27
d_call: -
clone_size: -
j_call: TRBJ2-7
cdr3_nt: TGTGCCAGCAGCGGCCCCGGGGGCGAAAGCTCCTACGAGCAGTACTTC
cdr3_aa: CASSGPGGESSYEQYF

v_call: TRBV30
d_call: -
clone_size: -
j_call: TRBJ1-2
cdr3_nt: TGTGCCTGGAGCGGGGGTCCTGGCTACACCTTC
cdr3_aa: CAWSGGPGYTF

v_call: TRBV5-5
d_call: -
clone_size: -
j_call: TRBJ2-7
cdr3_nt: TGTGCCAGCAGCTTGGTGGGGGCAACCTACGAGCAGTACTTC
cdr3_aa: CASSLVGATYEQYF

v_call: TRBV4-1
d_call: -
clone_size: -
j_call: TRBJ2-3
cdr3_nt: TGCGCCAGCAGCCAATACACAGATACGCAGTATTTT
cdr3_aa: CASSQYTDTQYF

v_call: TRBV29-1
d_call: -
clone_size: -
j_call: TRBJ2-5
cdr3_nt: TGCAGCGGGACTACGGGGGAGACCCAGTACTTC
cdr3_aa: CSGTTGETQYF

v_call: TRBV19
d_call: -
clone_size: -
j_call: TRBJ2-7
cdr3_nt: TGTGCCAGTAGTTCCTCCCTTGAGGGCTGGGAGCAGTACTTC
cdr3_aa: CASSSSLEGWEQYF

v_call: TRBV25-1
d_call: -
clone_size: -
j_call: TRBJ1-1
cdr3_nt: TGTGCCAGCAGTCCTCCGGGACTCCGGAACACTGAAGCTTTCTTT
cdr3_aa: CASSPPGLRNTEAFF

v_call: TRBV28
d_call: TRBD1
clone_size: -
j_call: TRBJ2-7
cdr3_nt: TGTGCCAGCCACGACAGGGGGCCCTACGAGCAGTACTTC
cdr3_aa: CASHDRGPYEQYF